This T cell receptor beta chain comes out of a study of T cells after somatic rescue of genetic block. Trimming cost V 3 bases and J 1 base, with 13 bases left between them. Germline V gene lookup returns CDR1 KGHSH and CDR2 LQKENI. CDR3 size: 15 residues. Clones were read by immunoSEQ multiplex PCR, and TCRdb kept only the in-frame ones, dropping some. This sample has roughly 70,000 clones; roughly 94% occur once, and the top ten carry around 2.8%. This TCR came from a man aged 35 to 55. The sample was peripheral blood mononuclear cells (PBMCs). The V call is TRBV18, the J call TRBJ2-7; TRBD1 or TRBD2 may be the D gene (5 bases each). The CDR3 region is CASSPGTARSYEQYF. The CDR3, as DNA: TGTGCCAGCTCACCTGGGACGGCCAGGTCCTACGAGCAGTACTTC.